Described below is a single TCR beta chain sequence and its context. What this receptor recognizes is not known. Base qualities are missing; no much larger clone stands one base away. The immunoSEQ Assay, a bias-controlled multiplex PCR, was used to amplify TCRbeta CDR3 regions from genomic DNA. Processing in the source paper ran as follows. The number of nucleated cells in each sample was estimated by amplification of reference gene primers within the assay. To quantify the absolute abundance of each unique TCRbeta CDR3 rearrangement, sequence reads were collapsed and filtered. For each sample, productive Simpson clonality was calculated by taking the square root of Simpson's diversity index across productive rearrangements. TCRdb's version of the immuneACCESS table is confined to in-frame rearrangements and falls short of the full clone set. An unresolved V gene accounts for under half of the shortfall where checked; the remainder is of unknown origin. Clone size and the V and J calls come from that table; the DNA yielded D and trimming. The sample has tens of thousands of clones on record, 84% of them singletons. The ten largest account for about 1.6% of the sample.

Whole blood was collected in K2EDTA tubes by collaborating institutions according to the institutions' own protocols. For TCRbeta analysis, collaborator samples were shipped as frozen whole blood, as isolated PBMCs, or as DNA extracted from either sample type. CDR3 length: 19 amino acids, cysteine to phenylalanine. Only the CDR3 part of the read is kept: 57 bases, read in frame from the first base. CDR1 and CDR2, looked up from the germline V gene, are SGHTA and FQGNSA. V is cut back by 4 bases and J by 0 bases, with 16 bases in the junction unmatched. The data are from a study of blood T cell repertoires in COVID-19 (dated by TCRdb to the early 2020s). Background on the whole study: The collaborator samples originated in the United States, Italy and Spain and spanned the acute and convalescent phases of COVID-19. Deeply sampled blood TCRbeta repertoires from subjects exposed to, actively infected with, or recovered from COVID-19 were included in the dataset. Where available, HLA class I and class II types were obtained from metadata supplied by the sample provider rather than from assay-based typing. The repertoires were made available in a free public database intended to serve as a resource for research on the immune response to SARS-CoV-2. The samples were drawn from two sources: the first 160 participants of the ongoing ImmuneRACE study, and some 1,300 subjects contributed by 6 global collaborators. The material from the prospective study consisted of cDNA or gDNA derived from T cells, B-cell-depleted T cells, or PBMCs. Nearly every sample came with metadata listing a de-identified subject ID, COVID-19 status, age in years and sex.

Overall study results and their limits: Clinical and demographic metadata were provided uncurated, with the amount varying by source and participant.

The TCR originated in a man over 45 with acute or convalescent COVID-19. Recombination connected TRBV7-2 to TRBJ2-7, with TRBD2 identical over 9 junction bases. Input material: peripheral blood. CDR3 sequence: CASSYQGTSATSGSYEQYF. In nucleotide form, the sequence is TGTGCCAGCAGCTACCAGGGGACATCCGCGACTAGCGGCTCCTACGAGCAGTACTTC.